The next 24 T cell receptor beta chains were all read from a single sample in a study of CD8 T cells in ankylosing spondylitis. Overall study findings and caveats: A motif of under 10 highly homologous TCR beta variants was seen as apparently characteristic of ankylosing spondylitis blood.

The antigens of these receptors remain unknown. TCRdb passed the 5' RACE reads through MiXCR, listing each CDR3 protein once. In the table there are fewer than 550,000 distinct CDR3 sequences, approximately 5.3% of which are singletons. Sequencing was done on a sample of blood, either unsorted or a sorted T cell fraction (not recorded which). Receptor source: a male donor with ankylosing spondylitis.

This clonotype was detected ten times or more. The chain employs TRBV6-2 or TRBV6-3 and TRBJ2-2; a possible D gene is TRBD1 (6 bases). Germline CDR1 MNHEY, CDR2 SVGEGT. The CDR3 sequence is 15 residues long. V gave up 2 bases and J gave up 7 bases, with 14 bases separating them. This chain's CDR3 is CASSYPVQGHGELFF. DNA of the CDR3: TGTGCCAGCAGTTACCCCGTACAGGGCCACGGGGAGCTGTTTTTT.

In its sample, this clonotype was seen many times. V usage is TRBV20-1 and J usage is TRBJ1-1, with D perhaps TRBD1 (5 bases). V lost 4 bases and J 5 bases, leaving 14 bases between the germline ends. Germline V gene sequence: CDR1 DFQATT, CDR2 SNEGSKA (reference sequence). This CDR3 spans 13 amino acids. CDR3: CSATGRRSTEAFF. The DNA of the CDR3 is TGCAGTGCTACGGGACGTAGGAGTACTGAAGCTTTCTTT.

This clonotype turned up a few times. In DNA, the CDR3 is TGTGCCAGCAGCGTAGACAGACAAGAGACCCAGTACTTC. Its protein is CASSVDRQETQYF. The chain carries TRBV7-6 and TRBJ2-5; the D gene is possibly TRBD1 (5 bases). V was clipped by 5 bases and J by 2 bases, with 9 bases between them. CDR1 is SGHVS, CDR2 FNYEAQ, per germline. The CDR3 loop spans 13 amino acids. The variable domain in full, completed from reference TRBV7-6 and TRBJ2-5, reads GAGVSQSPRYKVTKRGQDVALRCDPISGHVSLYWYRQALGQGPEFLTYFNYEAQQDKSGLPNDRFSAERPEGSISTLTIQRTEQRDSAMYRCASSVDRQETQYFGPGTRLLVL.

This clonotype came up many times. In DNA, the CDR3 is TGTGCCAGCATCCGTGACCGGGAGGGCTATGAGCAGTTCTTC. This gives the protein CASIRDREGYEQFF. The V call is TRBV12-3 or TRBV12-4, the J call TRBJ2-1; 8 positions match TRBD2. After removal of 7 bases from V and 8 bases from J, the junction contained 10 bases not matched to a gene. The CDR3 has 14 amino acids.

The V and J genes are TRBV7-8 and TRBJ1-2; D call uncertain. Trimming left V 1 base short and J 1 base short, with 10 bases between. This CDR3 has 15 amino acids. Germline values: CDR1 SGHVS, CDR2 FQNEAQ. The CDR3 sequence: CASSLEGLGNYGYTF. CDR3 sequence (DNA): TGTGCCAGCAGCTTAGAGGGTCTGGGTAACTATGGCTACACCTTC.

This clonotype showed up many times. The rearrangement uses TRBV5-1 and TRBJ1-3; D uncertain. Trimming stripped 2 bases from V and 0 bases from J, with 6 bases between. The CDR3 has 14 residues. Germline V gene sequence: CDR1 SGHRS, CDR2 YFSETQ. The CDR3 here is CASSFTPSGNTIYF. CDR3 DNA: TGCGCCAGCAGCTTTACTCCCTCTGGAAACACCATATATTTT. Using reference TRBV5-1 and TRBJ1-3 for the parts outside the CDR3, the full variable domain is KAGVTQTPRYLIKTRGQQVTLSCSPISGHRSVSWYQQTPGQGLQFLFEYFSETQRNKGNFPGRFSGRQFSNSRSEMNVSTLELGDSALYLCASSFTPSGNTIYFGEGSWLTVV.

This chain links TRBV9 with TRBJ2-3; 8 bases are shared with TRBD2. The CDR3 covers 17 residues. V was pared by 0 bases and J by 3 bases, with 9 bases of the junction left unmatched. CDR1 SGDLS and CDR2 YYNGEE come from the germline V gene. This CDR3 reads CASSVAPGGAGTDTQYF. CDR3 bases: TGTGCCAGCAGCGTAGCCCCCGGGGGGGCCGGGACAGATACGCAGTATTTT.

This clonotype was recorded many times. The chain employs TRBV6-2 or TRBV6-3 and TRBJ1-1, with D uncertain. The CDR3 covers 15 residues. V gave up 4 bases and J gave up 5 bases, with 17 bases separating them. The V gene's germline CDR1 is MNHEY and CDR2 SVGEGT. The CDR3 is CASSSVTEIGTEAFF. The CDR3 nucleotides read TGTGCCAGCAGTTCGGTAACGGAGATAGGGACTGAAGCTTTCTTT.

At least ten counts were recorded for this clonotype. The CDR3 coding sequence is TGCGCCAGCAGCTTGGCTCCCGGACCTAACACTGAAGCTTTCTTT. Protein product: CASSLAPGPNTEAFF. V and J are TRBV5-1 and TRBJ1-1; D is unresolved. V dropped 0 bases and J dropped 2 bases, with 11 bases sitting between them. This CDR3 is built from 15 residues. Per germline, CDR1 SGHRS and CDR2 YFSETQ.

At least ten counts were recorded for this clonotype. V and J are TRBV30 and TRBJ1-4; D unclear. V lost 8 bases to trimming and J lost 5 bases, with 9 bases between them. The CDR3 sequence is 11 residues long. Germline CDR1 GTSNPN, CDR2 SVGIG (reference sequence). CDR3 sequence (DNA): TGTGCCGGGATGGAGAATGAAAAACTGTTTTTT. Residues: CAGMENEKLFF.

This clonotype was detected ten times or more. The gene calls are TRBV5-5 and TRBJ2-3; 9 nucleotides align to TRBD2. The junction had 9 bases not matched to a gene; V was cut back by 3 bases and J by 4 bases. Germline values: CDR1 SGHKS, CDR2 YYEKEE (reference sequence). The CDR3 spans 16 residues. CDR3 nucleotides: TGTGCCAGCAGCTCTGTAGCGGGGGCCTCGGCAGATACGCAGTATTTT. It encodes CASSSVAGASADTQYF.

This clonotype was found many times. The chain joins TRBV5-6 to TRBJ2-1, with 7 positions matching TRBD1. CDR3 size: 14 residues. With V trimmed by 5 bases and J by 4 bases, 6 bases remained unmatched. Germline CDR1 is SGHDT and CDR2 is YYEEEE. The CDR3: CASRIRDRYNEQFF. CDR3 in DNA: TGTGCCAGCAGAATCCGGGACAGATACAATGAGCAGTTCTTC.

This clonotype was recorded a few times. The V call is TRBV28, the J call TRBJ2-1, with 10 bases that match TRBD2. CDR3 length: 16 amino acids. The J segment lost 7 bases and the V segment lost 5 bases, leaving 11 bases of the junction unmatched. Germline V gene lookup returns CDR1 MDHEN and CDR2 SYDVKM. In DNA form, the CDR3 reads TGTGCCAGCAGTCAACCCAGCGGGGGGGTACGGAATGAGCAGTTCTTC. The encoded protein is CASSQPSGGVRNEQFF.

The chain combines TRBV20-1 with TRBJ2-3; 8 bases align to TRBD1. The CDR3 consists of 14 residues. J lost 2 bases, V lost 2 bases, and 3 bases had no gene match. Germline V CDR1 and CDR2: DFQATT, SNEGSKA (reference sequence). The chain's CDR3 is CSARRQGHTDTQYF. In DNA form, the CDR3 reads TGCAGTGCTAGACGACAGGGGCACACAGATACGCAGTATTTT.

The chain has TRBV9 and TRBJ2-5; D is possibly TRBD2 (6 bases). The CDR3 runs to 17 residues. Per germline, CDR1 SGDLS and CDR2 YYNGEE. V lost 0 bases and J 2 bases, leaving 17 bases between the germline ends. The CDR3 loop reads CASSVGRGGLLQETQYF. The CDR3 coding sequence is TGTGCCAGCAGCGTAGGTAGGGGAGGACTTCTTCAAGAGACCCAGTACTTC.

This clonotype came up many times. This rearrangement joins TRBV5-1 to TRBJ2-3; 9 nucleotides line up with TRBD1. This CDR3 is built from 15 residues. The V and J ends lost 4 bases and 4 bases, in that order; junction bases with no gene match: 7. Germline V gene data show CDR1 as SGHRS and CDR2 as YFSETQ. The CDR3 loop is CASSLLQGASDTQYF. The CDR3 DNA reads as TGCGCCAGCAGCCTATTACAGGGGGCGTCAGATACGCAGTATTTT. The variable domain in full, completed from reference TRBV5-1 and TRBJ2-3, reads KAGVTQTPRYLIKTRGQQVTLSCSPISGHRSVSWYQQTPGQGLQFLFEYFSETQRNKGNFPGRFSGRQFSNSRSEMNVSTLELGDSALYLCASSLLQGASDTQYFGPGTRLTVL.

This clonotype was observed at least ten times. The V and J genes are TRBV7-9 and TRBJ1-1, with D possibly TRBD1 on 5 matching bases. Per the germline V gene, CDR1 is SEHNR and CDR2 is FQNEAQ (reference sequence). The CDR3 is made up of 13 amino acids. The V gene lost 2 bases and the J gene lost 4 bases, with 8 bases spanning the gap. This CDR3 is CASSLRGPTEAFF. The CDR3 region has the DNA TGTGCCAGCAGCTTAAGGGGCCCCACTGAAGCTTTCTTT.

In its sample, this clonotype was seen a few times. A much larger clone is a single base away; this may be a read error. The gene calls are TRBV9 and TRBJ1-2, with D possibly being TRBD1 (6 bases). The CDR3 contains 12 residues. Trimming pared 3 bases from V and 6 bases from J, leaving 9 bases between. Germline lookup yields CDR1 SGDLS and CDR2 YYNGEE. The CDR3 DNA reads TGTGCCAGCAGCGCTCAGGGGAATGGCTACACCTTC. Amino acid sequence: CASSAQGNGYTF.

CDR3 region: CASSLRRWYTEAFF. The CDR3, as DNA: TGTGCCAGCAGCTTGAGGCGGTGGTACACTGAAGCTTTCTTT. The chain uses TRBV5-5 and TRBJ1-1; D not resolved. Germline-derived CDR1 and CDR2 are SGHKS and YYEKEE (reference sequence). This CDR3 spans 14 amino acids. Trimming left V 1 base short and J 3 bases short, with 10 bases between.

Ten or more counts support this clonotype. V is TRBV5-6 and J is TRBJ2-5, with no clear D. Trimming removed 2 bases from V and 1 base from J, with 6 bases in between. The CDR3 sequence is 13 residues long. CDR1 and CDR2 (germline): SGHDT, YYEEEE. Here the CDR3 reads CASSFRTQETQYF. The CDR3 DNA sequence: TGTGCCAGCAGCTTTAGGACCCAAGAGACCCAGTACTTC.

This clonotype was seen many times. This chain uses TRBV10-3 with TRBJ2-7, with D maybe TRBD1 (5 bases). The length of the CDR3 is 17 residues. The V gene's germline CDR1 is ENHRY and CDR2 SYGVKD. V was pared by 5 bases and J by 0 bases, with 20 bases between. This CDR3 reads CAISQGVGLPSSYEQYF. DNA of the CDR3: TGTGCCATCAGTCAGGGTGTGGGGCTTCCTAGCTCCTACGAGCAGTACTTC.

This clonotype showed up many times. The V gene is TRBV7-2, the J gene TRBJ1-3, with D perhaps matching TRBD1 (6 bases). Deletions cut 3 bases from V and 4 bases from J, with 10 bases between. The germline gives CDR1 SGHTA, CDR2 FQGNSA. CDR3 length equals 14 residues. This chain's CDR3 is CASSLSRGGNTIYF. The CDR3 bases are TGTGCCAGCAGCTTGTCCAGGGGAGGAAACACCATATATTTT.

This clonotype has at least ten counts. The chain joins TRBV7-2 to TRBJ2-1; unclear D gene. The CDR3 totals 16 residues. Trimming shortened V by 7 bases and J by 0 bases, and 16 bases separated the two germline ends. The germline V gene encodes CDR1 SGHTA and CDR2 FQGNSA. The CDR3 DNA is TGTGCCAGCAACCCTACCGGGCGAGCCTCCTACAATGAGCAGTTCTTC. Protein: CASNPTGRASYNEQFF. Full variable domain (remainder filled in from reference TRBV7-2 and TRBJ2-1): GAGVSQSPSNKVTEKGKDVELRCDPISGHTALYWYRQSLGQGLEFLIYFQGNSAPDKSGLPSDRFSAERTGGSVSTLTIQRTQQEDSAVYLCASNPTGRASYNEQFFGPGTRLTVL.

This clonotype appeared many times. The chain is built from TRBV15 and TRBJ2-7, with 10 bases lining up with TRBD2. CDR1 is LNHNV, CDR2 YYDKDF, per germline (reference sequence). The V and J ends lost 0 bases and 3 bases, in that order; junction bases with no gene match: 5. The CDR3 covers 16 residues. For the CDR3, the DNA is TGTGCCACCAGCAGAGACCCTAGCGGGGGCAGCTACGAGCAGTACTTC. It yields the protein CATSRDPSGGSYEQYF.